The rows below give T cell receptor beta chains drawn from one sample of a study of blood T cell repertoires in COVID-19. Repertoires were generated with immunoSEQ multiplex PCR, while TCRdb's copy carries only in-frame clones and drops some. This sample yields 250,000 or so clones, of which 83% are seen a single time; 3.5% to 4% belongs to the top ten. Sequenced material: PBMCs or T cells enriched from blood (not recorded which). All receptors come from a middle-aged woman who had been exposed to COVID-19. Both conserved end residues are part of each CDR3. D genes are given only for firm matches. Clone size is given for some rows only: seen once, a few or many times, or a class if the clone is expanded.

j_gene | d_gene | v_gene | abundance | CDR3aa | CDR3nt
TRBJ2-5 | NA | TRBV11-2 | NA | CASSLFRGQETQYF | TGTGCCAGCAGCTTATTCAGAGGTCAAGAGACCCAGTACTTC
TRBJ2-1 | NA | TRBV6-1 | NA | CASSEYQSRHEQFF | TGTGCCAGCAGTGAATACCAGTCTAGGCATGAGCAGTTCTTC
TRBJ2-7 | NA | TRBV9 | NA | CASSVDEDSFYEQYF | TGTGCCAGCAGCGTAGATGAGGATTCTTTCTACGAGCAGTACTTC
TRBJ2-2 | NA | TRBV27 | NA | CASSLPPVGELFF | TGTGCCAGCAGTTTACCCCCGGTCGGGGAGCTGTTTTTT
TRBJ1-3 | NA | TRBV27 | NA | CASSPTQGIAGNTIYF | TGTGCCAGCAGTCCAACCCAGGGTATAGCTGGAAACACCATATATTTT
TRBJ1-4 | NA | TRBV14 | NA | CASSQRSGREKLFF | TGTGCCAGCAGCCAAAGGAGCGGTCGCGAAAAACTGTTTTTT
TRBJ2-5 | TRBD1 | TRBV7-9 | NA | CASSVTGTGGAETQYF | TGTGCCAGCAGCGTGACCGGGACAGGGGGCGCAGAGACCCAGTACTTC
TRBJ2-2 | NA | TRBV7-2 | NA | CASSLLNTGELFF | TGTGCCAGCAGCCTACTGAACACCGGGGAGCTGTTTTTT
TRBJ2-2 | TRBD2 | TRBV19 | NA | CASSTPGGGGTGELFF | TGTGCCAGTAGTACTCCTGGCGGGGGGGGCACCGGGGAGCTGTTTTTT
TRBJ2-7 | NA | TRBV21-1 | NA | CASSLRQGNHSYEQYF | TGTGCCAGCAGCCTTCGGCAGGGAAACCACTCCTACGAGCAGTACTTC
TRBJ1-1 | NA | TRBV6-5 | NA | CASRPTGRGTEAFF | TGTGCCAGCAGACCCACAGGGAGGGGCACTGAAGCTTTCTTT
TRBJ2-5 | NA | TRBV6-1 | NA | CASSEQGETQYF | TGTGCCAGCAGTGAGCAGGGGGAGACCCAGTACTTC
TRBJ1-2 | NA | TRBV30 | NA | CAWSTGTYGYTF | TGTGCCTGGAGCACAGGGACCTATGGCTACACCTTC
TRBJ2-3 | TRBD2 | TRBV7-3 | NA | CASSLTSGGAPDTQYF | TGTGCCAGCAGCCTCACTAGCGGGGGGGCCCCAGATACGCAGTATTTT
TRBJ2-7 | TRBD1 | TRBV4-3 | NA | CASSPGQGTFGEQYF | TGCGCCAGCAGCCCTGGACAGGGTACCTTCGGCGAGCAGTACTTC
TRBJ1-1 | NA | TRBV3-1/TRBV3-2 | few | CASSHEGTEAFF | TGTGCCAGCTCCCATGAGGGTACTGAAGCTTTCTTT
TRBJ1-6 | TRBD1 | TRBV25-1 | NA | CASSDPQGWSPLHF | TGTGCCAGCAGTGACCCACAGGGGTGGTCACCCCTCCACTTT
TRBJ1-4 | TRBD1 | TRBV2 | NA | CASSDRQGQNEKLFF | TGTGCCAGCAGTGACCGACAGGGCCAGAATGAAAAACTGTTTTTT
TRBJ1-1 | TRBD1 | TRBV7-9 | NA | CASSFRQGALDTEAFF | TGTGCCAGCAGCTTTCGGCAGGGGGCGTTGGACACTGAAGCTTTCTTT
TRBJ1-2 | NA | TRBV3-1/TRBV3-2 | NA | CASSARLYGYTF | TGTGCCAGCTCGGCCAGGCTCTATGGCTACACCTTC
TRBJ1-2 | TRBD1 | TRBV19 | NA | CASLDAVGGAGLGGYTF | TGTGCCAGCCTGGACGCGGTAGGGGGCGCAGGGCTGGGGGGCTACACCTTC
TRBJ2-2 | NA | TRBV6-2/TRBV6-3 | NA | CASSYSTKWDTGELFF | TGTGCCAGCAGTTACTCCACTAAATGGGACACCGGGGAGCTGTTTTTT
TRBJ2-5 | TRBD1 | TRBV28 | NA | CASSFGTGQRETQYF | TGTGCCAGCAGTTTCGGGACAGGGCAGAGGGAGACCCAGTACTTC
TRBJ2-5 | TRBD2 | TRBV7-3 | NA | CASSPGQLAGVGSGETQYF | TGTGCCAGCAGCCCAGGGCAGCTAGCGGGGGTGGGTAGTGGAGAGACCCAGTACTTC
TRBJ2-6 | NA | TRBV11-3 | NA | CASSFGAGNSGANVLTF | TGTGCCAGCAGCTTTGGGGCCGGTAACTCTGGGGCCAACGTCCTGACTTTC
TRBJ2-1 | NA | TRBV5-1 | NA | CASSLGFRGNEQFF | TGCGCCAGCAGCTTGGGTTTTAGGGGGAATGAGCAGTTCTTC
TRBJ1-5 | NA | TRBV6-5 | NA | CATGDLQPQHF | TGTGCCACCGGGGATCTTCAGCCCCAGCATTTT
TRBJ2-1 | TRBD2 | TRBV15 | NA | CATSRDSLFAGTGGEQFF | TGTGCCACCAGCAGAGATTCGCTGTTTGCGGGGACCGGGGGGGAGCAGTTCTTC
TRBJ2-1 | TRBD1 | TRBV10-1 | NA | CASSDPRDRLSNEQFF | TGCGCCAGCAGTGACCCACGGGACAGGTTATCCAATGAGCAGTTCTTC
TRBJ2-7 | NA | TRBV12-3/TRBV12-4 | NA | CASSETGREQYF | TGTGCCAGCAGTGAAACAGGGCGGGAGCAGTACTTC
TRBJ2-1 | TRBD2 | TRBV9 | NA | CASSLGLGAGDEQFF | TGTGCCAGCAGCCTGGGACTAGGGGCCGGGGATGAGCAGTTCTTC
TRBJ2-7 | NA | TRBV10-2 | NA | CASSTGQAHSYEQYF | TGCGCCAGCAGTACTGGCCAGGCGCACTCCTACGAGCAGTACTTC
TRBJ1-3 | TRBD1 | TRBV12-5 | NA | CASGLLPGQGNVRSGNTIYF | TGTGCTAGTGGTTTGCTCCCGGGACAGGGAAATGTCCGCTCTGGAAACACCATATATTTT
TRBJ2-5 | NA | TRBV3-1/TRBV3-2 | once | CASSQDPQGLETQYF | TGTGCCAGCAGCCAAGATCCCCAGGGGCTCGAGACCCAGTACTTC
TRBJ1-5 | TRBD1 | TRBV3-1/TRBV3-2 | NA | CASSQVQGASQPQHF | TGTGCCAGCAGCCAAGTACAGGGGGCAAGTCAGCCCCAGCATTTT
TRBJ1-5 | NA | TRBV7-8 | NA | CASSLAMGQINQPQHF | TGTGCCAGCAGCTTAGCGATGGGGCAGATCAATCAGCCCCAGCATTTT
TRBJ1-2 | TRBD1 | TRBV6-6 | NA | CASSFGQDGGGYTF | TGTGCCAGCAGTTTCGGACAGGACGGGGGTGGCTACACCTTC
TRBJ2-3 | NA | TRBV9 | NA | CASSVEGADTQYF | TGTGCCAGCAGCGTAGAAGGGGCAGATACGCAGTATTTT
TRBJ1-5 | NA | TRBV19 | NA | CASSTLGHDNQPQHF | TGTGCCAGTAGTACCCTCGGACACGATAATCAGCCCCAGCATTTT
TRBJ1-5 | TRBD1 | TRBV7-9 | once | CASSSDRAGQPQHF | TGTGCCAGCAGCTCGGACAGGGCAGGGCAGCCCCAGCATTTT
TRBJ1-2 | NA | TRBV12-3/TRBV12-4 | NA | CASTTGLSGYTF | TGTGCCAGCACTACGGGATTAAGCGGCTACACCTTC
TRBJ2-7 | TRBD2 | TRBV9 | NA | CASSEGTSGGRYEQYF | TGTGCCAGCAGCGAGGGGACTAGCGGGGGTCGCTACGAGCAGTACTTC
TRBJ1-2 | TRBD1 | TRBV6-2/TRBV6-3 | NA | CASSYTTGINGYTF | TGTGCCAGCAGTTACACGACAGGGATTAATGGCTACACCTTC
TRBJ2-2 | NA | TRBV3-1/TRBV3-2 | NA | CASSQMGPDTGELFF | TGTGCCAGCAGCCAAATGGGGCCGGACACCGGGGAGCTGTTTTTT
TRBJ2-1 | NA | TRBV5-4 | NA | CASSLQTGVGGEQFF | TGTGCCAGCAGCTTGCAAACGGGGGTGGGCGGTGAGCAGTTCTTC
TRBJ2-7 | TRBD1 | TRBV23-1 | NA | CASKGQGVDQYF | TGCGCCAGCAAGGGACAGGGAGTAGATCAGTACTTC
TRBJ1-1 | TRBD1 | TRBV14 | NA | CASSQNRGDTEAFF | TGTGCCAGCAGCCAAAACAGGGGAGACACTGAAGCTTTCTTT